Presented here are 25 T cell receptor beta chains from one specimen sequenced in a study of blood T cell repertoires in COVID-19. Clones were read by immunoSEQ multiplex PCR, and TCRdb kept only the in-frame ones, dropping some. Here the sample spans 250,000 to 350,000 clones, 88% being singletons. The sample consisted of PBMCs or T cells enriched from blood (not recorded which). The receptors stem from a woman aged 60-75 years in a cohort exposed to, infected with or recovered from COVID-19 (not recorded which).

In regard to this clone: Distinct nucleotide sequences in the sample also encode this CDR3. This chain links TRBV24-1 with TRBJ2-1; D may be TRBD1 (5 bases). CDR3 size: 14 residues. V lost 1 base, J lost 6 bases, and 9 bases lay in between. Looked up from germline, CDR1 is KGHDR and CDR2 is SFDVKD. The CDR3 DNA reads TGTGCCACCAGTGATTTAAGGGGATCCAATGAGCAGTTCTTC. Amino acid sequence: CATSDLRGSNEQFF.

The chain employs TRBV5-1 and TRBJ2-7; the match to TRBD1 covers 7 bases. Germline V CDR1 and CDR2: SGHRS, YFSETQ. This CDR3 is built from 14 residues. V shed 3 bases, J shed 0 bases, and the junction held 3 bases outside the gene matches. The CDR3 protein is CASSSGQLSYEQYF. Here the CDR3 DNA reads TGCGCCAGCAGCTCGGGACAGCTCTCCTACGAGCAGTACTTC.

The V and J genes are TRBV27 and TRBJ2-2; 7 bases line up with TRBD2. This CDR3 region has 15 residues. CDR1 MNHEY and CDR2 SMNVEV come from the germline V gene (reference sequence). The V segment lost 5 bases and the J segment 5 bases; nucleotides outside the gene matches: 8. The CDR3 sequence is CASSPAGEGTGELFF. As DNA, the CDR3 is TGTGCCAGCAGTCCCGCGGGAGAAGGAACCGGGGAGCTGTTTTTT.

The V gene is TRBV30, the J gene TRBJ1-1, with TRBD1 matching over 12 bases. The CDR3 spans 14 residues. Trimming at V came to 2 bases and at J to 6 bases, leaving 4 bases not matched to a gene. CDR1 and CDR2 from the germline V gene are GTSNPN and SVGIG (reference sequence). The CDR3 DNA reads TGTGCCTGGAGTTACGGGACAGGGGGCTCTGAAGCTTTCTTT. As protein: CAWSYGTGGSEAFF.

The chain uses TRBV27 and TRBJ2-1; 8 bases are a match to TRBD1. The V gene's germline CDR1 is MNHEY and CDR2 SMNVEV (reference sequence). The J segment lost 3 bases and the V segment lost 3 bases, leaving 4 bases of the junction unmatched. CDR3 length: 15 amino acids. DNA for the CDR3: TGTGCCAGCAGTTTGGACAGGGCCATCTACAATGAGCAGTTCTTC. It translates to CASSLDRAIYNEQFF.

There are a few counts of this clone. The chain has TRBV4-2 and TRBJ1-2; D is perhaps TRBD1 (5 bases). The CDR3 loop spans 16 amino acids. The germline V gene has CDR1 LGHNA and CDR2 YNFKEQ. V was trimmed by 4 bases and J by 3 bases, leaving 18 bases between them. The CDR3 is CASSPSDQGSYYGYTF. CDR3 sequence (DNA): TGTGCCAGCAGCCCTTCGGACCAGGGATCGTACTATGGCTACACCTTC.

V and J are TRBV28 and TRBJ2-7, with 12 bases identical to TRBD1. The V and J ends lost 2 bases and 3 bases, in that order; junction bases with no gene match: 8. CDR1 is MDHEN, CDR2 SYDVKM, per germline. The CDR3 is 17 residues long. CDR3 protein: CASSLPRDRGPLYEQYF. CDR3 DNA: TGTGCCAGCAGTTTACCCCGGGACAGGGGGCCTCTCTACGAGCAGTACTTC. The whole variable domain, filled in from reference TRBV28 and TRBJ2-7, reads DVKVTQSSRYLVKRTGEKVFLECVQDMDHENMFWYRQDPGLGLRLIYFSYDVKMKEKGDIPEGYSVSREKKERFSLILESASTNQTSMYLCASSLPRDRGPLYEQYFGPGTRLTVT.

This sequence joins TRBV24-1 and TRBJ2-1; 8 nucleotides align to TRBD2. The germline gives CDR1 KGHDR, CDR2 SFDVKD. Losses at the gene ends were 4 bases for V and 5 bases for J; bases not matched to a gene: 6. The CDR3 consists of 15 residues. In DNA form, the CDR3 reads TGTGCCACCAGTGACTCCGGGACTAGTAACAATGAGCAGTTCTTC. Translated: CATSDSGTSNNEQFF.

J is TRBJ2-5 and V is TRBV11-1, with 13 bases aligning to TRBD2. CDR1 is SGHAT, CDR2 FQDESV, per germline (reference sequence). This CDR3 spans 16 amino acids. Trimming cost V 5 bases and J 5 bases; bases outside gene matches: 8. Here the CDR3 DNA reads TGTGCCAGCAGCACCTGGACTAGCGGGAGTGGTGAGACCCAGTACTTC. It encodes CASSTWTSGSGETQYF.

This CDR3 is CASSLNGGPTDTQYF. As DNA, the CDR3 is TGTGCCAGCAGCTTAAATGGCGGTCCCACAGATACGCAGTATTTT. This chain joins TRBV7-3 and TRBJ2-3; D uncertain. Trimming shortened V by 1 base and J by 2 bases, and 10 bases separated the two germline ends. Germline CDR1 reads SGHTA; CDR2 reads FQGTGA. This CDR3 has 15 residues.

The chain employs TRBV4-1 and TRBJ2-5; unclear D gene. V was trimmed by 0 bases and J by 5 bases, leaving 7 bases between them. The CDR3 covers 13 residues. Germline assignment: CDR1 MGHRA and CDR2 YSYEKL. Here the CDR3 reads CASSQDKEETQYF. Here the CDR3 DNA reads TGCGCCAGCAGCCAAGATAAGGAGGAGACCCAGTACTTC.

This clone appeared once. The V call is TRBV25-1, the J call TRBJ2-1; TRBD1 agrees at 7 bases. CDR1 is MGHDK, CDR2 SYGVNS, per germline. The CDR3 spans 16 residues. With 5 bases clipped from V and 6 bases from J, the junction kept 13 bases outside the gene matches. This CDR3 is CASSSGRSRGSNEQFF. DNA for the CDR3: TGTGCCAGCAGTTCCGGCCGGAGCAGGGGGTCCAATGAGCAGTTCTTC.

The genes are TRBV7-8 and TRBJ1-3; D not certain. Germline lookup yields CDR1 SGHVS and CDR2 FQNEAQ. Trimming removed 8 bases at V and 4 bases at J, with 12 bases between. The CDR3 covers 13 residues. CDR3 nucleotides: TGTGCCAGCGGTCCCTTACAGGGAAACACCATATATTTT. Translation: CASGPLQGNTIYF.

CDR3 region: CSVNSGQGNQPQHF. For the CDR3, the DNA is TGCAGCGTCAACTCGGGACAGGGGAATCAGCCCCAGCATTTT. This chain connects TRBV29-1 to TRBJ1-5; 10 bases are shared with TRBD1. The V segment lost 6 bases and the J segment 4 bases; nucleotides outside the gene matches: 6. The germline V gene has CDR1 SQVTM and CDR2 ANQGSEA. This CDR3 has 14 residues.

CDR3 bases: TGTGCCAGCAGTAAACTAGCGGGAGGCTTCAATGAGCAGTTCTTC. Its translation: CASSKLAGGFNEQFF. The chain joins TRBV7-3 to TRBJ2-1; 12 nucleotides agree with TRBD2. This CDR3 has 15 residues. J was trimmed by 6 bases and V by 6 bases; bases with no gene match: 6. Per germline, CDR1 SGHTA and CDR2 FQGTGA.

This clone came up once. The DNA of the CDR3 is TGCGCCAGCAGTCAAACCATTGGGACAGACAGGAGCAACGAGCAGTACTTC. Translation: CASSQTIGTDRSNEQYF. The chain links TRBV23-1 to TRBJ2-7; TRBD1 aligns across 7 bases. TRBV23-1 is labeled an ORF, and its function is uncertain. V shed 2 bases, J shed 5 bases, and the junction held 15 bases outside the gene matches. The CDR3 sequence is 17 residues long.

The chain links TRBV24-1 to TRBJ2-7, with 7 bases aligning to TRBD1. Trimming cost V 4 bases and J 3 bases; bases outside gene matches: 5. Germline V gives CDR1 KGHDR, CDR2 SFDVKD. The CDR3 is made up of 14 amino acids. As DNA, the CDR3 is TGTGCCACCAGTGAATGGGACAGCCGCTACGAGCAGTACTTC. Translated, it gives CATSEWDSRYEQYF.

This sequence joins TRBV2 and TRBJ1-2; no clear D. Deletions cut 8 bases from V and 5 bases from J, with 12 bases between. This CDR3 has 12 amino acids. In germline, CDR1 is SNHLY, CDR2 FYNNEI. The CDR3 spells CASGRAQYGYTF. DNA of the CDR3: TGTGCCAGCGGGCGCGCTCAGTATGGCTACACCTTC.

V and J are TRBV7-6 and TRBJ2-7; the match to TRBD1 covers 10 bases. V shed 5 bases and J 4 bases; nucleotides not matched to a gene: 5. This CDR3 spans 14 amino acids. Germline CDR1 reads SGHVS; CDR2 reads FNYEAQ. CDR3 sequence (DNA): TGTGCCAGCAGCCTAGGACAGGGGGGTTACGAGCAGTACTTC. It codes for CASSLGQGGYEQYF.

CDR3 nucleotides: TGTGCCAGCATCTCAGCGGGAAGGGCTTACACCGGGGAGCTGTTTTTT. Encoded protein: CASISAGRAYTGELFF. The chain is built from TRBV2 and TRBJ2-2, with 7 bases that match TRBD2. The CDR3 extends over 16 amino acids. The germline gives CDR1 SNHLY, CDR2 FYNNEI. V gave up 7 bases and J gave up 3 bases; unmatched junction bases: 11.

This sequence joins TRBV18 and TRBJ2-3, with 7 bases identical to TRBD1. V trimming: 4 bases; J trimming: 4 bases; junction bases outside the gene matches: 5. Germline loops: CDR1 KGHSH, CDR2 LQKENI. The CDR3 covers 14 residues. CDR3: CASSLGQAADTQYF. For the CDR3, the DNA is TGTGCCAGCTCACTCGGACAGGCCGCAGATACGCAGTATTTT.

The V gene is TRBV10-3, the J gene TRBJ1-3, with a possible D match to TRBD1 (5 bases). Per the germline V gene, CDR1 is ENHRY and CDR2 is SYGVKD. There are 17 residues in the CDR3. V was clipped by 6 bases and J by 3 bases, with 21 bases between them. The CDR3 DNA reads as TGTGCCATCAGCAACAACCCCCAGGGCTTGGGTGGAAACACCATATATTTT. Translation: CAISNNPQGLGGNTIYF.

The V and J genes are TRBV28 and TRBJ2-7; tentative D call: TRBD1 (5 bases). There are 13 residues in the CDR3. Trimming left V 5 bases short and J 2 bases short, with 10 bases between. Germline V gene sequence: CDR1 MDHEN, CDR2 SYDVKM. CDR3 nucleotide sequence: TGTGCCAGCAGTGACAGCCCTACCTACGAGCAGTACTTC. This gives the protein CASSDSPTYEQYF. The complete variable domain, with remaining parts taken from reference TRBV28 and TRBJ2-7, reads DVKVTQSSRYLVKRTGEKVFLECVQDMDHENMFWYRQDPGLGLRLIYFSYDVKMKEKGDIPEGYSVSREKKERFSLILESASTNQTSMYLCASSDSPTYEQYFGPGTRLTVT.

This sequence joins TRBV23-1 and TRBJ2-7, with a weak D call TRBD1 (6 bases). TRBV23-1 is treated as an ORF (open reading frame) with a function not yet certain. The CDR3 length is 16 residues. V lost 2 bases to trimming and J lost 3 bases, with 17 bases between them. The DNA for the CDR3 is TGCGCCAGCAGTCAACCCGCCGGACAGAGTGTCTACGAGCAGTACTTC. It codes for CASSQPAGQSVYEQYF.

The chain is built from TRBV7-8 and TRBJ2-2; no definite D call. This CDR3 spans 12 amino acids. Per the germline V gene, CDR1 is SGHVS and CDR2 is FQNEAQ. V was pared by 7 bases and J by 3 bases, with 6 bases between. CDR3 nucleotides: TGTGCCAGCACCCCTCACACCGGGGAGCTGTTTTTT. It is translated as CASTPHTGELFF.